This T cell receptor beta chain came from a study of shared clonotypes between healthy human individuals. Germline CDR1 is SQVTM and CDR2 is ANQGSEA. The CDR3 is 13 residues long. Trimming pared 3 bases from V and 7 bases from J, leaving 13 bases between. This clone has a handful of counts. Assay used: immunoSEQ multiplex PCR; TCRdb lists only in-frame clones, some missing. The sample contains millions of clones, roughly 92% of which appear only once. Material: naive CD4+ T cells sorted from blood. Specified subset: CD45RA+ positively selected. The V and J genes are TRBV29-1 and TRBJ1-5, with D unresolved. This clonotype was obtained from a man aged 18 to 30 in good health. DNA of the CDR3: TGCAGCGTTGATTGCAGGCTAGCCCAGCCCCAGCATTTT. Its protein is CSVDCRLAQPQHF.